One T cell receptor (beta chain) is described in this entry. This record comes from a study of blood T cell repertoires in COVID-19. Overall study: T cells, B-cell-depleted T cells, or PBMCs supplied cDNA or gDNA.

In the original processing: By means of reference gene primer amplification, nucleated cell counts were estimated. Sequenced by immunoSEQ multiplex PCR; TCRdb stores in-frame clones only, minus some. For V, J and clone size, that table is used; D and trimming come from the DNA. The data contain 56,000 or so clones, 65% to 80% of them singletons. The V end was cut by 3 bases, the J end by 1 base, with 19 bases between. The CDR3 loop spans 17 amino acids. Germline CDR1 is SGHAT and CDR2 is FQNNGV. The J gene is TRBJ2-7, the V gene TRBV11-2; maybe TRBD2 (6 bases). The TCR sequence derives from a woman between 65 and 79 years old with acute or convalescent COVID-19. The specimen was peripheral blood. The CDR3, as DNA: TGTGCCAGCAGCTTGGGATCTGGAGGAGGGGTATCCTACGAGCAGTACTTC. The encoded protein is CASSLGSGGGVSYEQYF. Variable domain in full (rest from reference TRBV11-2 and TRBJ2-7): EAGVAQSPRYKIIEKRQSVAFWCNPISGHATLYWYQQILGQGPKLLIQFQNNGVVDDSQLPKDRFSAERLKGVDSTLKIQPAKLEDSAVYLCASSLGSGGGVSYEQYFGPGTRLTVT.